This entry concerns a single TCR beta chain. What it recognizes is unknown. The junction had 5 bases not matched to a gene; V was cut back by 3 bases and J by 2 bases. This CDR3 has 15 residues. Germline-derived CDR1 and CDR2 are LNHDA and SQIVND (reference sequence). This sample was included in a study of glioma-infiltrating T cells. Across the study: Glioblastomas were WHO grade IV, sampled at first diagnosis; low-grade were grade II. About a million peripheral T cells were targeted at roughly 4.5- to 11-fold coverage. Study-wide points: Shared blood CDR3 signature motifs marked patients with low tissue-blood divergence. Above-expected tissue-blood divergence occurred in all gliomas, most in low-grade ones.

TCR alpha and beta CDR3 regions were amplified from RNA using iRepertoire nested multiplex PCR. TCRdb redid the calling of the multiplex PCR reads with MiXCR, one entry per CDR3 protein. The sample has around 390,000 distinct CDR3 sequences, less than 50% seen once. The TCR comes from a human donor with low-grade glioma or glioblastoma, undergoing nonglioma brain surgery, or in good health (not recorded which). The genes are TRBV19 and TRBJ1-2; TRBD1 agrees at 8 bases. The specimen sequenced was glioma tissue, nonneoplastic brain tissue, or PBMCs (not recorded which). The CDR3 loop reads CASSISGTGNYGYTF. The CDR3 nucleotides are TGTGCCAGTAGTATCTCCGGGACAGGAAACTATGGCTACACCTTC.